This T cell receptor beta chain comes out of a study of Ad26.COV2.S vaccination and SARS-CoV-2 variants. Some clones are missing from TCRdb's copy, which holds only in-frame ones; the method was immunoSEQ multiplex PCR. This table holds 300,000 to 400,000 clones, 65% to 90% found once. This CDR3 region has 13 residues. V was trimmed by 5 bases and J by 0 bases, leaving 5 bases between them. Germline V gene lookup returns CDR1 MDHEN and CDR2 SYDVKM. Treatment described: roughly 19 received Ad26.COV2.S at low or high dose, single or two shots; about five received placebo; per-sample allocation not given. Collection of samples fell on day 63 after the first vaccine or placebo injection.

The sequence came from a person between 18 and 65 years old who received the Ad26.COV2.S COVID-19 vaccine or a placebo. V is TRBV28 and J is TRBJ1-5, with unresolved D. Sequenced material: peripheral blood, taken in a trial of Ad26.COV2.S vaccine versus placebo. CDR3 loop: CASSVNSNQPQHF. Written as DNA, the CDR3 is TGTGCCAGCAGTGTAAATAGCAATCAGCCCCAGCATTTT.